This T cell receptor beta chain is from a study of cytomegalovirus exposure and HLA in healthy donors. Regarding the study as a whole: Judged likely to be a sequencing artifact was a cluster of highly shared sequence variants.

In germline, CDR1 is GTSNPN, CDR2 SVGIG (reference sequence). CDR3 size: 15 residues. Trimming cost V 0 bases and J 6 bases, with 14 bases left between them. The PCR was carried out with 60 Vbeta primers and 13 Jbeta primers. Only in-frame clones appear in the TCRdb table, and some are missing; sequencing was by immunoSEQ multiplex PCR. The sample records more than 120,000 clones, roughly 76% being singletons. Remarks on this clone: Its antigen is not identified.

The sequence derives from a woman in her thirties in good health and CMV-seronegative. Input material: PBMCs. The chain joins TRBV30 to TRBJ1-4; D ambiguous. The CDR3 DNA reads TGTGCCTGGAGTGTATTGAGGCAGAGTTATGAAAAACTGTTTTTT. Translating gives CAWSVLRQSYEKLFF.